Shown below are 24 T cell receptor beta chains from a single sample sequenced in a study of OX40 agonist ivuxolimab in advanced cancers. The method was immunoSEQ multiplex PCR; TCRdb's version includes in-frame clones alone and lacks a portion of them. The sample holds tens of thousands of clones, 70% to 90% seen once. The sample consisted of CD4+ or CD8+ T cells sorted from blood, taken in a trial of the OX40 agonist ivuxolimab. The receptor set was obtained from an adult with an advanced solid tumor such as melanoma, head and neck, liver or kidney cancer.

V gene TRBV11-2 combines with J gene TRBJ2-1; 8 nucleotides agree with TRBD2. Per germline, CDR1 SGHAT and CDR2 FQNNGV. CDR3 length: 15 amino acids. The junction had 6 bases not matched to a gene; V was cut back by 2 bases and J by 6 bases. This CDR3 reads CASSLWAGGGNEQFF. CDR3 DNA sequence: TGTGCCAGCAGCTTATGGGCGGGAGGAGGCAATGAGCAGTTCTTC. The whole variable domain, remainder taken from reference TRBV11-2 and TRBJ2-1, is EAGVAQSPRYKIIEKRQSVAFWCNPISGHATLYWYQQILGQGPKLLIQFQNNGVVDDSQLPKDRFSAERLKGVDSTLKIQPAKLEDSAVYLCASSLWAGGGNEQFFGPGTRLTVL.

This chain joins TRBV11-1 and TRBJ2-3; tentative D call: TRBD2 (6 bases). The V and J ends lost 0 bases and 4 bases respectively, with 8 bases between them. The germline V gene has CDR1 SGHAT and CDR2 FQDESV (reference sequence). This CDR3 has 14 amino acids. The CDR3 DNA reads as TGTGCCAGCAGCTTAGCGCGGGGTGCAGATACGCAGTATTTT. It encodes CASSLARGADTQYF.

This chain joins TRBV7-9 and TRBJ2-7; D gene uncertain. CDR1 SEHNR and CDR2 FQNEAQ come from the germline V gene (reference sequence). Trimming shortened V by 4 bases and J by 1 base, and 8 bases separated the two germline ends. The CDR3 is 13 residues long. The CDR3 loop reads CASSSDGSYEQYF. As DNA, the CDR3 is TGTGCCAGCAGCTCGGACGGGTCCTACGAGCAGTACTTC.

The chain has TRBV27 and TRBJ2-2; D gene ambiguous. Germline values: CDR1 MNHEY, CDR2 SMNVEV (reference sequence). The CDR3 extends over 16 amino acids. The ends were cut back, 8 bases at V and 6 bases at J, with 22 bases in the middle. The CDR3 sequence: CASGKGPTLISGELFF. Here the CDR3 DNA reads TGTGCCAGCGGTAAAGGGCCAACTTTGATCTCCGGGGAGCTGTTTTTT.

The J gene is TRBJ1-2, the V gene TRBV28, with TRBD1 as a possible D gene (6 bases). Germline CDR1 reads MDHEN; CDR2 reads SYDVKM. V lost 6 bases to trimming and J lost 6 bases, with 17 bases between them. CDR3 length: 14 residues. CDR3 in DNA: TGTGCCAGCAGCCGGGGCAGGGGTGGTGATGGCTACACCTTC. This encodes CASSRGRGGDGYTF.

There are a few counts of this clone. The gene calls are TRBV6-4 and TRBJ2-1, with 8 bases fitting TRBD2. Trimming cost V 0 bases and J 5 bases; bases outside gene matches: 6. Germline-derived CDR1 and CDR2 are MRHNA and SNTAGT. The CDR3 is 16 amino acids. CDR3 bases: TGTGCCAGCAGTGACTCAAGCGGGAGTGATCACAATGAGCAGTTCTTC. This gives the protein CASSDSSGSDHNEQFF.

The chain recombines TRBV19 with TRBJ2-2, with TRBD2 identical over 13 bases. This CDR3 contains 15 residues. Germline V gene lookup returns CDR1 LNHDA and CDR2 SQIVND (reference sequence). V was pared by 3 bases and J by 6 bases, with 1 base of the junction left unmatched. Here the CDR3 DNA reads TGTGCCAGTAGTATCGGGACTAGCGGGGCCGGGGAGCTGTTTTTT. This gives the protein CASSIGTSGAGELFF.

This sequence joins TRBV7-2 and TRBJ2-7; D unresolved. This CDR3 region has 13 residues. The V gene lost 0 bases and the J gene lost 2 bases, with 5 bases spanning the gap. Germline lookup yields CDR1 SGHTA and CDR2 FQGNSA. CDR3 sequence: CASSLADPYEQYF. CDR3 nucleotides: TGTGCCAGCAGCTTAGCGGACCCCTACGAGCAGTACTTC. Full variable domain (rest looked up from reference TRBV7-2 and TRBJ2-7): GAGVSQSPSNKVTEKGKDVELRCDPISGHTALYWYRQSLGQGLEFLIYFQGNSAPDKSGLPSDRFSAERTGGSVSTLTIQRTQQEDSAVYLCASSLADPYEQYFGPGTRLTVT.

There are a few counts of this clone. The chain has TRBV28 and TRBJ2-5; 10 bases are a match to TRBD2. Germline lookup yields CDR1 MDHEN and CDR2 SYDVKM. The junction had 5 bases not matched to a gene; V was cut back by 8 bases and J by 2 bases. This CDR3 has 14 residues. The CDR3 region is CASASGGPQETQYF. The CDR3 nucleotides read TGTGCCAGCGCTAGCGGGGGCCCTCAAGAGACCCAGTACTTC.

This chain joins TRBV3-1 (or the pseudogene TRBV3-2) and TRBJ1-4; the D is unclear. Per germline, CDR1 LGHDT and CDR2 YNNKEL (reference sequence). Trimming took 6 bases from V and 8 from J, leaving 1 base between them. The CDR3 sequence is 9 residues long. The CDR3 loop is CASREKLFF. The CDR3 DNA follows: TGTGCCAGCAGAGAAAAACTGTTTTTT.

This clone was picked up one time. The V and J genes are TRBV27 and TRBJ1-5, with D possibly TRBD1 on 5 matching bases. In germline, CDR1 is MNHEY, CDR2 SMNVEV (reference sequence). The CDR3 is 16 amino acids. V was shortened by 6 bases and J by 3 bases, with 18 bases between the two germline ends. The CDR3 loop is CASRRGAAGNNQPQHF. In DNA, the CDR3 is TGTGCCAGCAGGAGAGGGGCGGCGGGGAACAATCAGCCCCAGCATTTT.

The chain recombines TRBV28 with TRBJ2-2, with 9 positions matching TRBD2. Germline CDR1 MDHEN, CDR2 SYDVKM. V shed 2 bases, J shed 6 bases, and the junction held 7 bases outside the gene matches. CDR3 length: 16 residues. CDR3 sequence reads: CASSLTGLAISGELFF. For the CDR3, the DNA is TGTGCCAGCAGTTTAACCGGACTAGCGATTTCCGGGGAGCTGTTTTTT.

This clone has just a few counts. The chain links TRBV4-1 to TRBJ2-7; TRBD2 matches at 7 bases. The CDR3 spans 16 residues. J lost 0 bases, V lost 3 bases, and 8 bases had no gene match. CDR1 and CDR2 (germline): MGHRA, YSYEKL. CDR3 DNA sequence: TGCGCCAGCAGCCAGGGGACGGGAGGCCCCTCCTACGAGCAGTACTTC. Encoded protein: CASSQGTGGPSYEQYF.

The gene calls are TRBV14 and TRBJ1-3; D not resolved. V was cut by 3 bases and J by 0 bases, with 3 bases left in between. The CDR3 consists of 13 residues. Germline CDR1 reads SGHDN; CDR2 reads FVKESK. The CDR3 loop reads CASSHISGNTIYF. CDR3 nucleotides: TGTGCCAGCAGCCATATCTCTGGAAACACCATATATTTT.

The V and J genes are TRBV28 and TRBJ2-7, with D hard to call. Germline V gives CDR1 MDHEN, CDR2 SYDVKM. The CDR3 is 13 amino acids. V dropped 3 bases and J dropped 2 bases, with 8 bases sitting between them. The CDR3 sequence is CASSFNFAYEQYF. CDR3 in DNA: TGTGCCAGCAGTTTCAACTTCGCCTACGAGCAGTACTTC.

The rearrangement links TRBV6-1 to TRBJ2-1; TRBD2 matches 10 bases. This CDR3 is built from 17 residues. Unmatched junction bases numbered 14, after V lost 3 bases and J lost 9 bases. Germline V gives CDR1 MNHNS, CDR2 SASEGT. In DNA form, the CDR3 reads TGTGCCAGCAGTGACGGAATCGGACTAGCGGAACCTGTTGAGCAGTTCTTC. This encodes CASSDGIGLAEPVEQFF.

The rearrangement joins TRBV4-1 to TRBJ2-1, with 10 bases lining up with TRBD1. J was trimmed by 4 bases and V by 1 base; bases with no gene match: 7. Per the germline V gene, CDR1 is MGHRA and CDR2 is YSYEKL. The CDR3 is 17 residues long. The CDR3 DNA reads as TGCGCCAGCAGCCAAGCCCCCCGGGACAGGGGTTACAATGAGCAGTTCTTC. Protein product: CASSQAPRDRGYNEQFF.

The chain has TRBV6-4 and TRBJ2-2; D gene uncertain. Germline loops: CDR1 MRHNA, CDR2 SNTAGT. The CDR3 runs 14 residues. Trimming removed 3 bases from V and 0 bases from J, with 5 bases in between. In DNA form, the CDR3 reads TGTGCCAGCAGTGAGAAGGCGAACACCGGGGAGCTGTTTTTT. Residues: CASSEKANTGELFF.

This chain links TRBV28 with TRBJ2-4; tentatively, D is TRBD2 (5 bases). The CDR3 length is 16 residues. The germline V gene encodes CDR1 MDHEN and CDR2 SYDVKM. Trimming removed 6 bases from V and 0 bases from J, with 15 bases in between. The chain's CDR3 is CASSHLAFLAKNIQYF. The CDR3 coding sequence is TGTGCCAGCAGCCATTTAGCGTTTTTAGCCAAAAACATTCAGTACTTC.

V gene TRBV27 combines with J gene TRBJ1-4, with D maybe TRBD1 (5 bases). The CDR3 length is 15 residues. Germline values: CDR1 MNHEY, CDR2 SMNVEV (reference sequence). V lost 3 bases and J 2 bases, leaving 10 bases between the germline ends. The CDR3 sequence is CASSFWGSTNEKLFF. The CDR3 bases are TGTGCCAGCAGTTTTTGGGGGTCTACTAATGAAAAACTGTTTTTT.

The chain is built from TRBV5-8 and TRBJ2-7; D uncertain. The V end lost 2 bases, the J end lost 2 bases, and 8 bases lay between the germline ends. Germline CDR1 SGHTS, CDR2 YDEGEE. The CDR3 length is 13 residues. The CDR3 nucleotides are TGTGCCAGCAGCTTACCCGCGACCTACGAGCAGTACTTC. It specifies CASSLPATYEQYF.

J is TRBJ2-7 and V is TRBV29-1, with 12 bases matching TRBD2. In germline, CDR1 is SQVTM, CDR2 ANQGSEA. The CDR3 has 15 amino acids. After removal of 2 bases from V and 2 bases from J, the junction contained 4 bases not matched to a gene. CDR3 sequence reads: CSVESGTSGPYEQYF. The DNA for the CDR3 is TGCAGCGTTGAATCCGGGACTAGCGGGCCCTACGAGCAGTACTTC.

This clone has a count of ten or more. The chain links TRBV9 to TRBJ1-2; no definite D call. The germline V and J ends were trimmed by 6 bases and 1 base, with 13 bases remaining between them. CDR1 and CDR2 (germline): SGDLS, YYNGEE. The CDR3 consists of 14 residues. The CDR3, as DNA: TGTGCCAGCACCCCCGGCAAGATTAACTATGGCTACACCTTC. Its translation is CASTPGKINYGYTF.

V is TRBV6-1 and J is TRBJ2-5; unclear D gene. The CDR3 has 11 amino acids. CDR1 MNHNS and CDR2 SASEGT come from the germline V gene. V was clipped by 5 bases and J by 5 bases, with 6 bases between them. The CDR3 reads CASSYRETQYF. The CDR3, as DNA: TGTGCCAGCAGTTACCGGGAGACCCAGTACTTC.